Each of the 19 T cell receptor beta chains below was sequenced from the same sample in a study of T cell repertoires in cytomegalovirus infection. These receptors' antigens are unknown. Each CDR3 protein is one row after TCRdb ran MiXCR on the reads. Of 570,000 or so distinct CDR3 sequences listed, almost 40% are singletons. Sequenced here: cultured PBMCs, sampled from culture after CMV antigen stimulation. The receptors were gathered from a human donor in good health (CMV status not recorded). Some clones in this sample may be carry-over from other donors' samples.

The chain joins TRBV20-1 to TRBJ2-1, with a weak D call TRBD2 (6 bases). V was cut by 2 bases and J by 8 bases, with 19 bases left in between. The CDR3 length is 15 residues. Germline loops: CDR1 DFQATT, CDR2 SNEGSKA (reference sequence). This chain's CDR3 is CSARPEMGLLYEQFF. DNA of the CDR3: TGCAGTGCTAGACCTGAGATGGGACTTTTATATGAGCAGTTCTTC.

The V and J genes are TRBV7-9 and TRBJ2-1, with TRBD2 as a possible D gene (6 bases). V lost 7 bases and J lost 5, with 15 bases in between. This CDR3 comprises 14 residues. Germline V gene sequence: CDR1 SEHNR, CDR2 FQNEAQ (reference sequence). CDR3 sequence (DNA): TGTGCCAGCACCCGACTAGTTTCAAACAATGAGCAGTTCTTC. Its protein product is CASTRLVSNNEQFF.

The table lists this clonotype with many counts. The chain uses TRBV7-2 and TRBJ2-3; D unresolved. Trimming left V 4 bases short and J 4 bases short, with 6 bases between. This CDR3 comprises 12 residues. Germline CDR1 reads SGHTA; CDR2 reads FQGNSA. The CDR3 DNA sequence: TGTGCCAGCAGCTACTCCCCAGATACGCAGTATTTT. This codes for CASSYSPDTQYF.

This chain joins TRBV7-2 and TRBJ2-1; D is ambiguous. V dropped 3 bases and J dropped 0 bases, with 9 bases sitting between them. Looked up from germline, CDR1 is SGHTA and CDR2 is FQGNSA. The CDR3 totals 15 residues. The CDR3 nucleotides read TGTGCCAGCAGCTTTGGGCAGTACTCCTACAATGAGCAGTTCTTC. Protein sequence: CASSFGQYSYNEQFF. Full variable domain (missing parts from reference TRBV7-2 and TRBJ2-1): GAGVSQSPSNKVTEKGKDVELRCDPISGHTALYWYRQSLGQGLEFLIYFQGNSAPDKSGLPSDRFSAERTGGSVSTLTIQRTQQEDSAVYLCASSFGQYSYNEQFFGPGTRLTVL.

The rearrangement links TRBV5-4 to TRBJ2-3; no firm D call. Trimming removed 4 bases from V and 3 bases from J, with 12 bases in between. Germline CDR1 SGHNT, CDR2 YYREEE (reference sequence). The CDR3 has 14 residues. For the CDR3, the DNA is TGTGCCAGCAGCGACACGAGAACGACAGATACGCAGTATTTT. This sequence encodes CASSDTRTTDTQYF.

The CDR3 bases are TGCAGTGCTAACTATGGCTACACCTTC. It translates to CSANYGYTF. The chain links TRBV20-1 to TRBJ1-2; D gene uncertain. The CDR3 has 9 residues. With 4 bases removed from V and 3 bases from J, the gap between germline ends came to 0 bases. CDR1 and CDR2 (germline): DFQATT, SNEGSKA (reference sequence).

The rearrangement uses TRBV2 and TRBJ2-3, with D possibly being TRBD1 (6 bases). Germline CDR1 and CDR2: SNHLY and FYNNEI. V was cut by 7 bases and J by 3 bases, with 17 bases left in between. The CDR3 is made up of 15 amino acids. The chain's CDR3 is CASNPDRRGTDTQYF. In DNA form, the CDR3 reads TGTGCCAGCAACCCTGACAGGAGAGGGACAGATACGCAGTATTTT.

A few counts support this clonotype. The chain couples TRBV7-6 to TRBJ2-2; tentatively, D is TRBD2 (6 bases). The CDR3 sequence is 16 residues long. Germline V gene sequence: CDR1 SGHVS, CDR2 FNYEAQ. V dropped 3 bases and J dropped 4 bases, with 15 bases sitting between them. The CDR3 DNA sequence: TGTGCCAGCAGCTTGGGTTTGGGGGGATCCACCGGGGAGCTGTTTTTT. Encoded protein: CASSLGLGGSTGELFF.

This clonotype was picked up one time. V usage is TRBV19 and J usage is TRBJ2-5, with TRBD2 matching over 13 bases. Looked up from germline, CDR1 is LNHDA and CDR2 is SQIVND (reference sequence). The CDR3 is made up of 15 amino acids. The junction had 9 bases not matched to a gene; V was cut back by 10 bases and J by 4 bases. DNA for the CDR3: TGTGCCACCCAAGGACTAGCGGGAGTTGGAGAGACCCAGTACTTC. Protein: CATQGLAGVGETQYF.

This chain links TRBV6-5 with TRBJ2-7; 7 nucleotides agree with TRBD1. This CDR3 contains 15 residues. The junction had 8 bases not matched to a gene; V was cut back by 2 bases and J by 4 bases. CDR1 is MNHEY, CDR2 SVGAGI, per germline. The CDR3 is CASSYLHRGKYEQYF. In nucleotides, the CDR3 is TGTGCCAGCAGTTACCTTCACAGGGGTAAATACGAGCAGTACTTC.

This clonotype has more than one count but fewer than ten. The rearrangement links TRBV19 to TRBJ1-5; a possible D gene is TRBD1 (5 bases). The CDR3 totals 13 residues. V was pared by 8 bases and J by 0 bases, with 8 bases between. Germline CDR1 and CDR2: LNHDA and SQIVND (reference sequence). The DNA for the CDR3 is TGTGCCAGTGGGACCACTAGCAATCAGCCCCAGCATTTT. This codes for CASGTTSNQPQHF.

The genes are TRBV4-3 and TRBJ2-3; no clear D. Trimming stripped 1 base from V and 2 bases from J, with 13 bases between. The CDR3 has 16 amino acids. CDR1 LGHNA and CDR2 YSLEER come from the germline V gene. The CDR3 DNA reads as TGCGCCAGCAGCCAAGGTCTCGGGCGTCTCACAGATACGCAGTATTTT. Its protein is CASSQGLGRLTDTQYF.

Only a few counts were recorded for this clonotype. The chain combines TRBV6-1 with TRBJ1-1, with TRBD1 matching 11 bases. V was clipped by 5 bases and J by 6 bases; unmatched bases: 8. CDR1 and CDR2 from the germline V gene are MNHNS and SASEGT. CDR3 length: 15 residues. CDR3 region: CASSFEDRGQSEAFF. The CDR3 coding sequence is TGTGCCAGCAGTTTCGAGGACAGGGGGCAGTCTGAAGCTTTCTTT.

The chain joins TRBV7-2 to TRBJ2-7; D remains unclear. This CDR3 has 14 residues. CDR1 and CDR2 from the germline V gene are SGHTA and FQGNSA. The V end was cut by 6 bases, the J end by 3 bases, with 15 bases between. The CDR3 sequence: CASSSGGVIYEQYF. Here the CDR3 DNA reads TGTGCCAGCAGTTCCGGTGGGGTTATCTACGAGCAGTACTTC.

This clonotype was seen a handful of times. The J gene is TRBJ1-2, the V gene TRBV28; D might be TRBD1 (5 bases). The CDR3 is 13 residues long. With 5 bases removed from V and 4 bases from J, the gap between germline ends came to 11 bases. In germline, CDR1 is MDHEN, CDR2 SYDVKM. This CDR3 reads CASSRPDIYGYTF. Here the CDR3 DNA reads TGTGCCAGCAGTCGACCGGACATCTATGGCTACACCTTC.

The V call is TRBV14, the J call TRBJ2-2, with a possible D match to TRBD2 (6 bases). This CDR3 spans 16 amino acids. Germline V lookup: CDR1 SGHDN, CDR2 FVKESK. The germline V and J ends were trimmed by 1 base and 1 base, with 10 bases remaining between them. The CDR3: CASSQAGGKNTGELFF. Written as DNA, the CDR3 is TGTGCCAGCAGCCAAGCCGGGGGAAAGAACACCGGGGAGCTGTTTTTT.

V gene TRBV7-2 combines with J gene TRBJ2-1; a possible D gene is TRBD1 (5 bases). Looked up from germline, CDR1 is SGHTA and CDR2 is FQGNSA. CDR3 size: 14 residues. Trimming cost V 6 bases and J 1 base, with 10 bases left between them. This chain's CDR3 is CASRPQGSYNEQFF. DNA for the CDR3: TGTGCCAGCAGGCCTCAGGGATCCTACAATGAGCAGTTCTTC.

The CDR3 region is CASSYVIRTEAFF. The CDR3 nucleotides read TGTGCCAGCAGTTACGTAATAAGGACTGAAGCTTTCTTT. This rearrangement joins TRBV6-2 or TRBV6-3 to TRBJ1-1; D gene unclear. The CDR3 totals 13 residues. Germline V gene data show CDR1 as MNHEY and CDR2 as SVGEGT. Trimming took 2 bases from V and 5 from J, leaving 9 bases between them.

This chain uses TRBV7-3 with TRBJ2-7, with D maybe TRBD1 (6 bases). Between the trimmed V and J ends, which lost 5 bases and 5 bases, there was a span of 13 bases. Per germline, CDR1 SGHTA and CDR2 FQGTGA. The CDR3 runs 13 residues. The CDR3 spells CASSPINRDEQYF. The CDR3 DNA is TGTGCCAGCAGCCCAATAAACAGGGACGAGCAGTACTTC.